This entry lists 14 T cell receptor beta chains sequenced from one sample in a study of blood T cell repertoires in COVID-19. TCRdb's table, derived via immunoSEQ multiplex PCR, lists solely in-frame clones and lacks some. This sample has fewer than 65,000 clones; roughly nine tenths occur once, and the top ten carry less than 2%. Sequencing input: peripheral blood. These receptors all come from a man in his 60s with acute or convalescent COVID-19.

This clone occurred a few times. The J gene is TRBJ1-1, the V gene TRBV19; D is unresolved. The V gene's germline CDR1 is LNHDA and CDR2 SQIVND (reference sequence). V lost 5 bases and J lost 0, with 10 bases in between. The CDR3 spans 14 residues. The CDR3 nucleotides are TGTGCCAGTAGTGGGTCACAGCTGAACACTGAAGCTTTCTTT. It encodes CASSGSQLNTEAFF.

CDR3 sequence (DNA): TGTGCCAGCAGCTCGCCGGCAACGGATACACAGGGAGCTAATGAAAAACTGTTTTTT. Amino acids: CASSSPATDTQGANEKLFF. The V gene is TRBV7-9, the J gene TRBJ1-4; weak D call: TRBD1 (6 bases). This CDR3 has 19 residues. Between the trimmed V and J ends, which lost 4 bases and 3 bases, there was a span of 24 bases. The V gene's germline CDR1 is SEHNR and CDR2 FQNEAQ (reference sequence).

This chain connects TRBV7-3 to TRBJ1-1; 10 bases agree with TRBD1. This CDR3 spans 18 amino acids. Germline V CDR1 and CDR2: SGHTA, FQGTGA. Losses at the gene ends were 0 bases for V and 4 bases for J; bases not matched to a gene: 11. CDR3: CASSLTGGQGLVSTEAFF. The CDR3 bases are TGTGCCAGCAGCTTAACGGGGGGACAGGGGTTGGTTAGCACTGAAGCTTTCTTT.

This chain uses TRBV5-1 with TRBJ1-1; possible D gene TRBD1, 5 bases. The CDR3 covers 13 residues. Per the germline V gene, CDR1 is SGHRS and CDR2 is YFSETQ. V gave up 6 bases and J gave up 3 bases, with 12 bases separating them. CDR3 loop: CASKGYMDTEAFF. The DNA for the CDR3 is TGCGCCAGCAAGGGGTATATGGACACTGAAGCTTTCTTT.

This chain uses TRBV21-1 with TRBJ1-4; the listed D gene, TRBD1, was not tested against the DNA. TRBV21-1 is labeled a pseudogene. CDR3 length: 13 residues. The CDR3 reads CASSKGQGTKTVF. The CDR3 nucleotides read TGTGCCAGCAGCAAAGGACAGGGGACAAAAACTGTTTTT.

J is TRBJ1-1 and V is TRBV18; 11 bases are a match to TRBD1. CDR3 length: 18 residues. Per germline, CDR1 KGHSH and CDR2 LQKENI. V was pared by 3 bases and J by 3 bases, with 12 bases of the junction left unmatched. CDR3: CASSPSRDRGIWDTEAFF. The CDR3 nucleotides are TGTGCCAGCTCACCGTCCCGGGACAGGGGGATTTGGGACACTGAAGCTTTCTTT. The full variable domain, completed using reference TRBV18 and TRBJ1-1, is NAGVMQNPRHLVRRRGQEARLRCSPMKGHSHVYWYRQLPEEGLKFMVYLQKENIIDESGMPKERFSAEFPKEGPSILRIQQVVRGDSAAYFCASSPSRDRGIWDTEAFFGQGTRLTVV.

This clone was counted a single time. The CDR3 here is CASSSSLGQGEFLNIQYF. In DNA, the CDR3 is TGTGCCAGCAGTTCTTCACTCGGACAGGGGGAATTTCTAAACATTCAGTACTTC. The chain carries TRBV27 and TRBJ2-4; 10 nucleotides align to TRBD1. Germline CDR1 reads MNHEY; CDR2 reads SMNVEV (reference sequence). V shed 4 bases, J shed 6 bases, and the junction held 15 bases outside the gene matches. This CDR3 region has 18 residues.

The chain carries TRBV2 and TRBJ1-5, with D hard to call. Germline lookup yields CDR1 SNHLY and CDR2 FYNNEI. CDR3 length: 13 residues. Trimming pared 1 base from V and 4 bases from J, leaving 5 bases between. The CDR3 is CASSEDWNQPQHF. The DNA for the CDR3 is TGTGCCAGCAGTGAAGACTGGAATCAGCCCCAGCATTTT.

Of note for this clone: Within the sample, other DNA sequences also encode this same CDR3. The V call is TRBV29-1, the J call TRBJ1-3; D might be TRBD1 (5 bases). V was cut by 2 bases and J by 0 bases, with 8 bases left in between. This CDR3 region has 14 residues. Germline V gene lookup returns CDR1 SQVTM and CDR2 ANQGSEA. The DNA for the CDR3 is TGCAGCGTTGAATCCGGGGGCTCTGGAAACACCATATATTTT. This encodes CSVESGGSGNTIYF.

J is TRBJ2-3 and V is TRBV5-4; 10 positions match TRBD1. The CDR3 extends over 16 amino acids. Germline CDR1 and CDR2: SGHNT and YYREEE (reference sequence). Trimming at V came to 4 bases and at J to 6 bases, leaving 11 bases not matched to a gene. CDR3 sequence (DNA): TGTGCCAGCAGCCTCGGGACAGGGGTCGGCAGTGATACGCAGTATTTT. Translated, it gives CASSLGTGVGSDTQYF.

This chain uses TRBV29-1 with TRBJ2-2; TRBD1 agrees at 9 bases. Germline V gene data show CDR1 as SQVTM and CDR2 as ANQGSEA. J was trimmed by 5 bases and V by 6 bases; bases with no gene match: 1. This CDR3 is 12 amino acids long. The CDR3: CSVDRGTGELFF. The DNA of the CDR3 is TGCAGCGTGGACAGGGGAACCGGGGAGCTGTTTTTT.

The V and J genes are TRBV4-1 and TRBJ1-5; D possibly corresponds to TRBD1 (5 bases). Trimming took 0 bases from V and 6 from J, leaving 9 bases between them. The length of the CDR3 is 14 residues. Germline loops: CDR1 MGHRA, CDR2 YSYEKL. The CDR3 DNA follows: TGCGCCAGCAGCCAAGATCTCAGGGTTCAGCCCCAGCATTTT. Translated: CASSQDLRVQPQHF.

The chain uses TRBV7-8 and TRBJ1-2; D gene ambiguous. With 5 bases removed from V and 8 bases from J, the gap between germline ends came to 21 bases. CDR1 and CDR2 (germline): SGHVS, FQNEAQ. The CDR3 length is 15 residues. CDR3 amino acids: CASSINSGAVEGYTF. DNA of the CDR3: TGTGCCAGCAGCATCAACAGCGGCGCGGTGGAGGGCTACACCTTC.

The chain joins TRBV5-6 to TRBJ1-1; no clear D gene. This CDR3 has 12 amino acids. Per the germline V gene, CDR1 is SGHDT and CDR2 is YYEEEE. Trimming cost V 0 bases and J 5 bases, with 5 bases left between them. Here the CDR3 DNA reads TGTGCCAGCAGCTTGGACAGAACTGAAGCTTTCTTT. Translating it yields CASSLDRTEAFF. The full variable domain, rest sourced from reference TRBV5-6 and TRBJ1-1, is DAGVTQSPTHLIKTRGQQVTLRCSPKSGHDTVSWYQQALGQGPQFIFQYYEEEERQRGNFPDRFSGHQFPNYSSELNVNALLLGDSALYLCASSLDRTEAFFGQGTRLTVV.